The source of this T cell receptor (beta chain) is a study of blood T cells in healthy people across ages. This clonotype was found once. This CDR3 is built from 15 residues. The V end lost 3 bases, the J end lost 2 bases, and 10 bases lay between the germline ends. The V gene's germline CDR1 is KGHSH and CDR2 LQKENI. Using a J-beta primer mix together with a sample-barcoded 5' primer, a second PCR was run for roughly 7 to 12 cycles. TCRdb used MiXCR to reprocess the 5' RACE reads, holding one entry per CDR3 protein. The table lists some 700,000 distinct CDR3 sequences, approximately 22% of them singletons. The authors isolated at least 6 million PBMCs per sample.

J is TRBJ2-2 and V is TRBV18; tentatively, D is TRBD1 (5 bases). This TCR was recovered from a man between 70 and 80 years old in good health. The sequencing input was blood. The CDR3 spells CASSPAGINTGELFF. CDR3 bases: TGTGCCAGCTCACCGGCAGGGATCAACACCGGGGAGCTGTTTTTT.